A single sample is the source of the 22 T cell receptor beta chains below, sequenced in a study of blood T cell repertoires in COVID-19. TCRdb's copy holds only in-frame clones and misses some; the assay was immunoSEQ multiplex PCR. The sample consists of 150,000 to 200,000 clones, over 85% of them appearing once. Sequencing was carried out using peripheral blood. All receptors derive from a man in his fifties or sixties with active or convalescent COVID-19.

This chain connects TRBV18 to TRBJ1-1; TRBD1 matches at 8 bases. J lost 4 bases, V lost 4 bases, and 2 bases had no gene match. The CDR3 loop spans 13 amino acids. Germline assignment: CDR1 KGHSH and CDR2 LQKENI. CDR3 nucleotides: TGTGCCAGCTCACAAACAGGGGGCACTGAAGCTTTCTTT. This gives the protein CASSQTGGTEAFF.

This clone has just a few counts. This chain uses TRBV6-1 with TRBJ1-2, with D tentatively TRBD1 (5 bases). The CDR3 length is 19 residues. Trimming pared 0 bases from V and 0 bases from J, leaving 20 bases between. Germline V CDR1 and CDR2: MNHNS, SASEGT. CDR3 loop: CASSEALQGYRQANYGYTF. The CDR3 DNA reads TGTGCCAGCAGTGAAGCGCTTCAAGGTTACAGGCAAGCTAACTATGGCTACACCTTC.

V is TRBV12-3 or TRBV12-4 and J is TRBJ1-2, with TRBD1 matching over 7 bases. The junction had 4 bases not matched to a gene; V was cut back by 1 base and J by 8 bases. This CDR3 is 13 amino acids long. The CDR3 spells CASSLEGAWGYTF. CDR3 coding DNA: TGTGCCAGCAGTTTAGAGGGGGCTTGGGGCTACACCTTC.

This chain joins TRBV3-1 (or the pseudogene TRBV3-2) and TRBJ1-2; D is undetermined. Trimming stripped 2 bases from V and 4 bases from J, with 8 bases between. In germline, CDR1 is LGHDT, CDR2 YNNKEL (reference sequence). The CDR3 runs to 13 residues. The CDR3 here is CASSQLAPYGYTF. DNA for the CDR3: TGTGCCAGCAGCCAACTGGCTCCCTATGGCTACACCTTC.

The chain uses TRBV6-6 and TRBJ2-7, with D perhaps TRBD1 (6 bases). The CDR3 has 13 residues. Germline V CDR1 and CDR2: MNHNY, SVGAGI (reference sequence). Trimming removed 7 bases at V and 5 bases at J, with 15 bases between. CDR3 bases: TGTGCCAGCACCCGACAGGTACGGGACGAGCAGTACTTC. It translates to CASTRQVRDEQYF.

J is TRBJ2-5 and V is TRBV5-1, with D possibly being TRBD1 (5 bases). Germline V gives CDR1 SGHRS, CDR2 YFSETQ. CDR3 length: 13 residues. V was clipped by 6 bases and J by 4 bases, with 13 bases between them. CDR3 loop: CASKVGHGETQYF. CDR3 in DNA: TGCGCCAGCAAAGTAGGACACGGAGAGACCCAGTACTTC. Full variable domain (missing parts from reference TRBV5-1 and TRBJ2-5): KAGVTQTPRYLIKTRGQQVTLSCSPISGHRSVSWYQQTPGQGLQFLFEYFSETQRNKGNFPGRFSGRQFSNSRSEMNVSTLELGDSALYLCASKVGHGETQYFGPGTRLLVL.

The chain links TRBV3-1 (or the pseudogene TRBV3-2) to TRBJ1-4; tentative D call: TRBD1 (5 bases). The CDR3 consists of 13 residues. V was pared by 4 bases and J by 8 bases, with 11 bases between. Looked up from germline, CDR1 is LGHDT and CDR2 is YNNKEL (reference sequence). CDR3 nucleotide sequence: TGTGCCAGCAGCCCCGGGGCGGGGGAAAAACTGTTTTTT. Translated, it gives CASSPGAGEKLFF.

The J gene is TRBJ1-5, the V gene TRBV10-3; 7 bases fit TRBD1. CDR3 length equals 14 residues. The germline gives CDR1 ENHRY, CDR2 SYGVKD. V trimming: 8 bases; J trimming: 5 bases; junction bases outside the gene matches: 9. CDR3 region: CAIGRQGVHQPQHF. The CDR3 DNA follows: TGTGCCATCGGGAGACAGGGAGTGCATCAGCCCCAGCATTTT.

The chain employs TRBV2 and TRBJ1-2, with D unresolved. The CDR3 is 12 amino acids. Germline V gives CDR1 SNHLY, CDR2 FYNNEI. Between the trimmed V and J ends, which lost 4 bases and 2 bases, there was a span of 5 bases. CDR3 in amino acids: CASSVTNYGYTF. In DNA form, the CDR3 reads TGTGCCAGCAGTGTCACAAACTATGGCTACACCTTC.

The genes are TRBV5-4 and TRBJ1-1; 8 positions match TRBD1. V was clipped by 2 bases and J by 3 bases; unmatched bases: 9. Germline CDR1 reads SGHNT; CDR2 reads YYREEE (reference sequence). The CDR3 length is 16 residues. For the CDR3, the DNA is TGTGCCAGCAGCTTCGGTGGGGACAGGTTCTACACTGAAGCTTTCTTT. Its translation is CASSFGGDRFYTEAFF.

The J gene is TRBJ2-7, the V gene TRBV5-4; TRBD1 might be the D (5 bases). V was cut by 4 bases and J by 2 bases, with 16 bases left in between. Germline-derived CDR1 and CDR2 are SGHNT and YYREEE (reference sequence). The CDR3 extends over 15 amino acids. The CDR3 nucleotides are TGTGCCAGCAGCCCCACCAGGGCGAGGACCTACGAGCAGTACTTC. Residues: CASSPTRARTYEQYF.

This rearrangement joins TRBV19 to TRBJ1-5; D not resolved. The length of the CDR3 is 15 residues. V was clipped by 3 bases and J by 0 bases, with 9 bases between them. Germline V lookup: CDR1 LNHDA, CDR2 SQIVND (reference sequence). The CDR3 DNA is TGTGCCAGTAGTATGGCCCTTTATAGCAATCAGCCCCAGCATTTT. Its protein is CASSMALYSNQPQHF.

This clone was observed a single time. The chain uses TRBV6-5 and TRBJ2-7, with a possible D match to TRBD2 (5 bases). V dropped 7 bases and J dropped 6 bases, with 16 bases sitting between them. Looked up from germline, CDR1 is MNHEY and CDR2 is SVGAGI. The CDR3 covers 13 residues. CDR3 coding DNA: TGTGCCAGCACTCCCAATGACTACTCCGAGCAGTACTTC. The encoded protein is CASTPNDYSEQYF.

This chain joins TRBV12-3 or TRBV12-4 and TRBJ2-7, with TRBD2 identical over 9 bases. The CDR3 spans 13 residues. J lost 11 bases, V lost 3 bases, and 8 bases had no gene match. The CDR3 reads CASSFQRGAFEYF. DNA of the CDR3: TGTGCCAGCAGTTTCCAGCGGGGGGCGTTTGAGTACTTC.

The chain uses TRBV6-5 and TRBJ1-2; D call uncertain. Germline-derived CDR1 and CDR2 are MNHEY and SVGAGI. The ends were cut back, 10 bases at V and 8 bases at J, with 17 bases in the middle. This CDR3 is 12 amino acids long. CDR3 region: CATLERAGGYTF. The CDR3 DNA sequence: TGTGCCACCCTGGAAAGGGCGGGGGGCTACACCTTC.

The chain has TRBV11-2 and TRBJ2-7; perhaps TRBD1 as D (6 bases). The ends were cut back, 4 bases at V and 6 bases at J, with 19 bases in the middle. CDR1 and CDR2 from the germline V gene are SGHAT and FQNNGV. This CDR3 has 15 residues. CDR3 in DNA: TGTGCCAGCAGCTCCCCCTCCTTGACAGGCGGCGAGCAGTACTTC. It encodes CASSSPSLTGGEQYF.

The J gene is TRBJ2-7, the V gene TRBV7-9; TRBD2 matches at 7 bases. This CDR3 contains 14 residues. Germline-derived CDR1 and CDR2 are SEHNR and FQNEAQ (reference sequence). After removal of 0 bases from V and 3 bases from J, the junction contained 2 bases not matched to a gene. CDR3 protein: CASSLAGGIYEQYF. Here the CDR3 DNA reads TGTGCCAGCAGCTTAGCCGGGGGGATCTACGAGCAGTACTTC.

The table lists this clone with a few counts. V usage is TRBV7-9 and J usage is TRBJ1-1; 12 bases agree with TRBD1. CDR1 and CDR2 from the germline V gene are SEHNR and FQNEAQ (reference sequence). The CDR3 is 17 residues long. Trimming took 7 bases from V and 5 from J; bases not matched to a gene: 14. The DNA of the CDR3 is TGTGCCAGCACTATGGTGGGACAGGGGGCGTCGGGGACTGAAGCTTTCTTT. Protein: CASTMVGQGASGTEAFF.

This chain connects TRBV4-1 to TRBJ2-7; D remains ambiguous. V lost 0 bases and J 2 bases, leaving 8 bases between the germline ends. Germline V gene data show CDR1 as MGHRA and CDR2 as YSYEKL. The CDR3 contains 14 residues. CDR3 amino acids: CASSQEAQTYEQYF. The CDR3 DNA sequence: TGCGCCAGCAGCCAAGAGGCACAGACCTACGAGCAGTACTTC.

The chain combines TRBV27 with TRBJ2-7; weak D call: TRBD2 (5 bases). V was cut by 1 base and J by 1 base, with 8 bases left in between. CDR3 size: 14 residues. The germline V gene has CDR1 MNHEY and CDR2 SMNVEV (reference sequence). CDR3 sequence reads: CASSLFEGSYEQYF. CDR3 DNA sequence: TGTGCCAGCAGTTTATTCGAGGGATCCTACGAGCAGTACTTC.

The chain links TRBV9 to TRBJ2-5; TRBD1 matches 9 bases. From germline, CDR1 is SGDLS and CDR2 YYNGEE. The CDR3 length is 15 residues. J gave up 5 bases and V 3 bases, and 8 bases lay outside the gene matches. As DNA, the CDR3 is TGTGCCAGCAGCGGCGGACAGGGGCGAGTTGAGACCCAGTACTTC. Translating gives CASSGGQGRVETQYF.

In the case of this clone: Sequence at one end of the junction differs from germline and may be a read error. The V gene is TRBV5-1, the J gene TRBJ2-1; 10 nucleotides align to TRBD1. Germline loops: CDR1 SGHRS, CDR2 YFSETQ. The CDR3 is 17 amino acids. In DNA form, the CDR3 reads TGCGCCAGCAGTTTGGGCACCGGGACAGGGGCTGGGAATGAGCAGTTCTTC. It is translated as CASSLGTGTGAGNEQFF.